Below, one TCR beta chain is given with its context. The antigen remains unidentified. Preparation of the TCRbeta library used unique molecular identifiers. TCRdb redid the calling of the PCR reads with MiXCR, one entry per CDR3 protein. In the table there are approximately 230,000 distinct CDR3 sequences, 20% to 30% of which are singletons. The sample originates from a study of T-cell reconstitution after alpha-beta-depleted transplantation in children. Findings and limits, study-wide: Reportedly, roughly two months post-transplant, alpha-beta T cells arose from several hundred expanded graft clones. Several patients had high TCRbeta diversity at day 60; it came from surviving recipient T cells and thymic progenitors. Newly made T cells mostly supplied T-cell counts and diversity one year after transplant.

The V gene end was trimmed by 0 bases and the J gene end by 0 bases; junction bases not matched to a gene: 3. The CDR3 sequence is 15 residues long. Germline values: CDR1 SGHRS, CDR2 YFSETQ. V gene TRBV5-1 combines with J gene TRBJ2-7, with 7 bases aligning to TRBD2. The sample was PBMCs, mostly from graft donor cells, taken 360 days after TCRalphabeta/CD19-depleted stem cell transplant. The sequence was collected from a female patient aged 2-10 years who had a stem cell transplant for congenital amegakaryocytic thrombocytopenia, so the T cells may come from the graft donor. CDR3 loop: CASSLASGISYEQYF. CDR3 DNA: TGCGCCAGCAGCTTGGCTAGCGGTATCTCCTACGAGCAGTACTTC.